A single sample gave rise to the 27 T cell receptor beta chains below, sequenced in a study of shared clonotypes between healthy human individuals. The method was immunoSEQ multiplex PCR; TCRdb's version includes in-frame clones alone and lacks a portion of them. The data hold approximately 2.3 million clones, with approximately 93% observed a single time. The source material was naive CD4+ T cells from PBMCs. The subset here: CD45RA+ positively selected. The source is a man between 18 and 29 years old in good health. Some clones in this sample may be carry-over from other donors' samples.

The V and J genes are TRBV7-9 and TRBJ2-7, with 10 bases matching TRBD2. After removal of 5 bases from V and 3 bases from J, the junction contained 7 bases not matched to a gene. The germline CDR1 and CDR2 sequences are SEHNR and FQNEAQ (reference sequence). CDR3 size: 15 residues. CDR3 nucleotides: TGTGCCAGCAGCCCCCAACTAGCGGGGAGCTACGAGCAGTACTTC. Translated: CASSPQLAGSYEQYF.

This chain uses TRBV9 with TRBJ1-3, with 8 bases aligning to TRBD1. Per the germline V gene, CDR1 is SGDLS and CDR2 is YYNGEE. This CDR3 spans 16 amino acids. V shed 3 bases, J shed 2 bases, and the junction held 7 bases outside the gene matches. The chain's CDR3 is CASSAGTGATGNTIYF. The CDR3 region has the DNA TGTGCCAGCAGCGCAGGGACAGGAGCTACTGGAAACACCATATATTTT. Full variable domain (rest looked up from reference TRBV9 and TRBJ1-3): DSGVTQTPKHLITATGQRVTLRCSPRSGDLSVYWYQQSLDQGLQFLIQYYNGEERAKGNILERFSAQQFPDLHSELNLSSLELGDSALYFCASSAGTGATGNTIYFGEGSWLTVV.

The CDR3 coding sequence is TGTGCCAGCAGGGGCCGGGCGAACACTGAAGCTTTCTTT. Its protein is CASRGRANTEAFF. This chain links TRBV27 with TRBJ1-1, with D hard to call. The CDR3 loop spans 13 amino acids. V was shortened by 6 bases and J by 1 base, with 9 bases between the two germline ends. The V gene's germline CDR1 is MNHEY and CDR2 SMNVEV (reference sequence).

The chain combines TRBV5-4 with TRBJ1-1; D is uncertain. Germline V gene data show CDR1 as SGHNT and CDR2 as YYREEE (reference sequence). Trimming removed 1 base from V and 8 bases from J, with 9 bases in between. The CDR3 is 12 residues long. This CDR3 reads CASSLPGVEAFF. CDR3 DNA sequence: TGTGCCAGCAGCTTGCCAGGAGTGGAAGCTTTCTTT.

As DNA, the CDR3 is TGTGCCATGCACGGGGGAGCCCCCGTTAGCTACACCTTC. Its translation is CAMHGGAPVSYTF. The chain is built from TRBV10-3 and TRBJ1-2; D may be TRBD1 (5 bases). Germline V gene data show CDR1 as ENHRY and CDR2 as SYGVKD. V was trimmed by 9 bases and J by 9 bases, leaving 20 bases between them. The CDR3 length is 13 residues.

The chain carries TRBV10-3 and TRBJ2-2; 9 bases agree with TRBD2. Germline V CDR1 and CDR2: ENHRY, SYGVKD. Trimming removed 7 bases from V and 3 bases from J; junction bases left unmatched: 6. The CDR3 is made up of 15 amino acids. For the CDR3, the DNA is TGTGCCATCAAGGGACTAGCAGGGGACACCGGGGAGCTGTTTTTT. Its protein is CAIKGLAGDTGELFF.

This chain uses TRBV5-4 with TRBJ2-2; 7 bases are a match to TRBD2. CDR3 length equals 17 residues. The V and J ends lost 0 bases and 4 bases, in that order; junction bases with no gene match: 9. Germline-derived CDR1 and CDR2 are SGHNT and YYREEE (reference sequence). The CDR3 is CASSLALWRESTGELFF. The DNA for the CDR3 is TGTGCCAGCAGCTTGGCCTTGTGGCGGGAGAGCACCGGGGAGCTGTTTTTT.

The chain carries TRBV7-2 and TRBJ2-3, with 11 bases that match TRBD2. The junction had 4 bases not matched to a gene; V was cut back by 5 bases and J by 0 bases. The germline gives CDR1 SGHTA, CDR2 FQGNSA. The CDR3 length is 16 residues. The CDR3 here is CASSARTSGSTDTQYF. The CDR3 bases are TGTGCCAGCAGCGCGCGGACTAGCGGGAGCACAGATACGCAGTATTTT.

The chain combines TRBV4-2 with TRBJ1-2; D gene uncertain. V lost 0 bases and J lost 6, with 8 bases in between. The CDR3 contains 13 residues. CDR1 and CDR2 (germline): LGHNA, YNFKEQ. CDR3 protein: CASSQDGSDGYTF. In DNA, the CDR3 is TGTGCCAGCAGCCAAGACGGGTCAGATGGCTACACCTTC.

This chain uses TRBV29-1 with TRBJ2-2, with a tentative D call TRBD2 (5 bases). V was cut by 6 bases and J by 8 bases, with 22 bases left in between. The CDR3 is 15 residues long. Germline V gene sequence: CDR1 SQVTM, CDR2 ANQGSEA. CDR3 region: CSVLPAPASTGELFF. The CDR3 nucleotides read TGCAGCGTCCTTCCTGCGCCAGCTAGCACGGGGGAGCTGTTTTTT.

This sequence joins TRBV28 and TRBJ1-1; 8 bases align to TRBD1. This CDR3 comprises 12 residues. Losses at the gene ends were 2 bases for V and 8 bases for J; bases not matched to a gene: 1. Germline CDR1 reads MDHEN; CDR2 reads SYDVKM. The CDR3 loop reads CASSLQGAEAFF. Here the CDR3 DNA reads TGTGCCAGCAGTTTACAGGGGGCGGAAGCTTTCTTT.

The genes are TRBV7-9 and TRBJ1-1, with D tentatively TRBD1 (5 bases). Germline loops: CDR1 SEHNR, CDR2 FQNEAQ (reference sequence). CDR3 length: 15 amino acids. The ends were cut back, 5 bases at V and 4 bases at J, with 17 bases in the middle. As DNA, the CDR3 is TGTGCCAGCAGCCGAGGCCGGGGGGGTAGCACTGAAGCTTTCTTT. As protein: CASSRGRGGSTEAFF. The entire variable domain, with the rest obtained from reference TRBV7-9 and TRBJ1-1, is as follows: DTGVSQNPRHKITKRGQNVTFRCDPISEHNRLYWYRQTLGQGPEFLTYFQNEAQLEKSRLLSDRFSAERPKGSFSTLEIQRTEQGDSAMYLCASSRGRGGSTEAFFGQGTRLTVV.

The chain has TRBV4-2 and TRBJ1-5; no reliable D call. The CDR3 length is 13 residues. Trimming removed 3 bases from V and 4 bases from J, with 7 bases in between. Germline V gene lookup returns CDR1 LGHNA and CDR2 YNFKEQ. CDR3 in DNA: TGTGCCAGCAGCCAGGGTCGGAATCAGCCCCAGCATTTT. Its protein is CASSQGRNQPQHF.

The CDR3 is CASSQERLAPYNEQFF. In nucleotides, the CDR3 is TGTGCCAGCAGCCAAGAAAGGCTAGCGCCCTACAATGAGCAGTTCTTC. The chain joins TRBV4-2 to TRBJ2-1; tentatively, D is TRBD2 (6 bases). The germline V and J ends were trimmed by 0 bases and 2 bases, with 11 bases remaining between them. Per the germline V gene, CDR1 is LGHNA and CDR2 is YNFKEQ. CDR3 length equals 16 residues.

The V call is TRBV4-3, the J call TRBJ2-2; 9 bases agree with TRBD2. This CDR3 spans 16 amino acids. The germline gives CDR1 LGHNA, CDR2 YSLEER. The V gene end was trimmed by 0 bases and the J gene end by 7 bases; junction bases not matched to a gene: 6. CDR3 sequence: CASSQEAGLAIGELFF. The CDR3 DNA reads TGCGCCAGCAGCCAAGAGGCAGGACTAGCGATCGGGGAGCTGTTTTTT.

This chain uses TRBV18 with TRBJ2-7; D unclear. From germline, CDR1 is KGHSH and CDR2 LQKENI. This CDR3 contains 16 residues. V lost 2 bases and J 4 bases, leaving 18 bases between the germline ends. The CDR3 sequence is CASSPLALRPLYEQYF. The CDR3 region has the DNA TGTGCCAGCTCACCATTGGCTCTCAGGCCCCTATACGAGCAGTACTTC.

V is TRBV5-4 and J is TRBJ2-5, with TRBD1 identical over 8 bases. The CDR3 covers 15 residues. After removal of 1 base from V and 5 bases from J, the junction contained 7 bases not matched to a gene. Germline V lookup: CDR1 SGHNT, CDR2 YYREEE (reference sequence). This CDR3 is CASSLSSTGGETQYF. As DNA, the CDR3 is TGTGCCAGCAGCTTGAGTTCCACAGGGGGGGAGACCCAGTACTTC. Variable domain in full (rest from reference TRBV5-4 and TRBJ2-5): ETGVTQSPTHLIKTRGQQVTLRCSSQSGHNTVSWYQQALGQGPQFIFQYYREEENGRGNFPPRFSGLQFPNYSSELNVNALELDDSALYLCASSLSSTGGETQYFGPGTRLLVL.

V and J are TRBV4-3 and TRBJ2-4; possibly TRBD1 or TRBD2 for D (5 bases each). CDR1 is LGHNA, CDR2 YSLEER, per germline. V was shortened by 5 bases and J by 1 base, with 15 bases between the two germline ends. CDR3 length: 16 residues. CDR3 nucleotides: TGCGCCAGCAGCAGAGGGGAAGGTTCTGCCAAAAACATTCAGTACTTC. This translates into CASSRGEGSAKNIQYF.

The rearrangement links TRBV28 to TRBJ1-2; TRBD1 aligns across 8 bases. Unmatched junction bases numbered 7, after V lost 6 bases and J lost 4 bases. The CDR3 consists of 14 residues. Germline values: CDR1 MDHEN, CDR2 SYDVKM. Here the CDR3 DNA reads TGTGCCAGCAGCTTTACGGACAGGGCCTATGGCTACACCTTC. Translation gives CASSFTDRAYGYTF.

This chain joins TRBV7-3 and TRBJ2-5; 10 nucleotides agree with TRBD1. Per germline, CDR1 SGHTA and CDR2 FQGTGA. The CDR3 has 13 residues. Trimming took 8 bases from V and 4 from J; bases not matched to a gene: 4. The CDR3 DNA reads TGTGCCAGCTCGACAGGGGGCGGAGAGACCCAGTACTTC. This sequence encodes CASSTGGGETQYF. Combining the CDR3 with reference TRBV7-3 and TRBJ2-5 gives the whole variable domain GAGVSQTPSNKVTEKGKYVELRCDPISGHTALYWYRQSLGQGPEFLIYFQGTGAADDSGLPNDRFFAVRPEGSVSTLKIQRTERGDSAVYLCASSTGGGETQYFGPGTRLLVL.

This clone was observed once. The rearrangement joins TRBV11-2 to TRBJ1-1; D is perhaps TRBD1 (6 bases). Germline V lookup: CDR1 SGHAT, CDR2 FQNNGV. This CDR3 is built from 15 residues. The V end was cut by 5 bases, the J end by 3 bases, with 16 bases between. The CDR3 sequence is CASSLIRGSDTEAFF. The CDR3 DNA is TGTGCCAGCAGCCTCATCAGGGGTTCCGACACTGAAGCTTTCTTT.

About this clone itself: Other DNA sequences in this specimen translate into the identical CDR3. The chain employs TRBV27 and TRBJ2-5; 7 nucleotides line up with TRBD1. V dropped 5 bases and J dropped 4; count of bases not matched to a gene: 7. Germline lookup yields CDR1 MNHEY and CDR2 SMNVEV (reference sequence). This CDR3 contains 14 residues. CDR3 sequence: CASSRDRARETQYF. The CDR3 bases are TGTGCCAGCAGTCGAGACAGGGCGAGAGAGACCCAGTACTTC.

To note about this clone: Other DNA sequences from this sample encode an identical CDR3 as well. This sequence joins TRBV4-2 and TRBJ2-7; 12 positions agree with TRBD2. V shed 1 base and J 2 bases; nucleotides not matched to a gene: 3. The CDR3 loop spans 16 amino acids. CDR1 is LGHNA, CDR2 YNFKEQ, per germline. The CDR3 bases are TGTGCCAGCAGCCAAGTACTAGCGGGAGGACCCTACGAGCAGTACTTC. This gives the protein CASSQVLAGGPYEQYF.

This clone was seen once. The rearrangement joins TRBV10-3 to TRBJ2-3; D is ambiguous. The CDR3 length is 14 residues. Trimming cost V 5 bases and J 6 bases, with 15 bases left between them. CDR1 and CDR2 from the germline V gene are ENHRY and SYGVKD. CDR3 protein: CAISFSEGGDTQYF. The CDR3 DNA reads as TGTGCCATCAGTTTCTCAGAAGGTGGGGATACGCAGTATTTT.

The V call is TRBV7-9, the J call TRBJ2-3; the match to TRBD2 covers 7 bases. The CDR3 length is 14 residues. Germline V gene lookup returns CDR1 SEHNR and CDR2 FQNEAQ (reference sequence). V shed 5 bases and J 6 bases; nucleotides not matched to a gene: 8. In DNA form, the CDR3 reads TGTGCCAGCAGCCTCCTCGGGGGAGGGGATACGCAGTATTTT. This codes for CASSLLGGGDTQYF. Full variable domain (outside the CDR3, taken from reference TRBV7-9 and TRBJ2-3): DTGVSQNPRHKITKRGQNVTFRCDPISEHNRLYWYRQTLGQGPEFLTYFQNEAQLEKSRLLSDRFSAERPKGSFSTLEIQRTEQGDSAMYLCASSLLGGGDTQYFGPGTRLTVL.

This clone was detected only once. This rearrangement joins TRBV28 to TRBJ2-2, with D possibly being TRBD2 (5 bases). The CDR3 is 14 residues long. Germline V gene data show CDR1 as MDHEN and CDR2 as SYDVKM. The ends were cut back, 7 bases at V and 2 bases at J, with 11 bases in the middle. In DNA form, the CDR3 reads TGTGCCAGCACGGGAACAACTAACACCGGGGAGCTGTTTTTT. Its protein is CASTGTTNTGELFF.

The rearrangement links TRBV5-4 to TRBJ2-1; the D call may be TRBD1 or TRBD2 (6 bases each). Trimming stripped 4 bases from V and 8 bases from J, with 22 bases between. Germline V CDR1 and CDR2: SGHNT, YYREEE (reference sequence). The CDR3 sequence is 16 residues long. CDR3 in amino acids: CASSRGGRGSADEQFF. As DNA, the CDR3 is TGTGCCAGCAGCAGAGGGGGGCGCGGGTCCGCAGATGAGCAGTTCTTC.